This TCR beta chain was recorded in a study of blood T cell repertoires in COVID-19. V was pared by 5 bases and J by 5 bases, with 10 bases between. This CDR3 region has 12 residues. From germline, CDR1 is SEHNR and CDR2 FQNEAQ (reference sequence). In the authors' workflow: Amplification of reference gene primers was used by the study to estimate nucleated cell counts. Repertoires were generated with immunoSEQ multiplex PCR, while TCRdb's copy carries only in-frame clones and drops some. That table furnishes V, J and clone size, whereas the DNA furnished D and trimming. Among around 250,000 clones listed, approximately 80% were seen once.

This TCR derives from a woman aged 18-30 years with acute or convalescent COVID-19. The sample taken for sequencing was peripheral blood. V and J are TRBV7-9 and TRBJ2-7, with D perhaps matching TRBD1 (6 bases). CDR3 loop: CASSPNRDEQYF. The CDR3 DNA is TGTGCCAGCAGCCCAAACAGGGACGAGCAGTACTTC.